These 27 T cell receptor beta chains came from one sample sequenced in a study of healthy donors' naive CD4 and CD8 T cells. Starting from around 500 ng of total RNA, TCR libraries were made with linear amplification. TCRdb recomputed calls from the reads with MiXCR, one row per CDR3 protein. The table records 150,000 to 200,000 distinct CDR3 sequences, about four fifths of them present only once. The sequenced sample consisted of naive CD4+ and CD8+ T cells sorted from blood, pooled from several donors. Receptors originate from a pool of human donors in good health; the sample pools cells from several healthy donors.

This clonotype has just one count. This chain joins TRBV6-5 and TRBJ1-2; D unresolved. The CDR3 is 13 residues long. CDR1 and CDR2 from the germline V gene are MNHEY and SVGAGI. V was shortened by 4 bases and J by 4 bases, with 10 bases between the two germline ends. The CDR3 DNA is TGTGCCAGCAGTTGGAACCAGCGCTATGGCTACACCTTC. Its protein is CASSWNQRYGYTF.

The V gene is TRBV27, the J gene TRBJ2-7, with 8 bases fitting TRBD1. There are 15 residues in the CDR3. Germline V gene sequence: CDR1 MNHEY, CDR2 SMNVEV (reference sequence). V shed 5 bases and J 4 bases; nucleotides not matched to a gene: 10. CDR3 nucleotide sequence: TGTGCCAGCAGTGTTGGGACAGGCCTCTTTTACGAGCAGTACTTC. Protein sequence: CASSVGTGLFYEQYF.

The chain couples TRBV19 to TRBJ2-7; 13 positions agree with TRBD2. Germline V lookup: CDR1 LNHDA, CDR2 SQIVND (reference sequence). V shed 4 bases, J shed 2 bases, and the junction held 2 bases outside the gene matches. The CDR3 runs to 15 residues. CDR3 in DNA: TGTGCCAGTAGTACCGGACTAGCGGGGGCCTACGAGCAGTACTTC. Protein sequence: CASSTGLAGAYEQYF.

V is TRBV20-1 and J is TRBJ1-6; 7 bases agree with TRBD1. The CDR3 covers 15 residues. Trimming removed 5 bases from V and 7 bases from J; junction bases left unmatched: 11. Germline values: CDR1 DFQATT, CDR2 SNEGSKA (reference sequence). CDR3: CSAPRTGTVNSPLHF. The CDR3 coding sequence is TGCAGTGCTCCTAGGACCGGGACAGTGAATTCACCCCTCCACTTT.

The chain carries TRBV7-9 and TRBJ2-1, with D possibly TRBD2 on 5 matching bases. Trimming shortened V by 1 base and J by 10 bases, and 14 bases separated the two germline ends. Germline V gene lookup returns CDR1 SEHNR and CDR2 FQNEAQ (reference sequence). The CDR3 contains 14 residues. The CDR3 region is CASSLGLAPREQFF. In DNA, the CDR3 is TGTGCCAGCAGCTTAGGGCTAGCCCCTAGGGAGCAGTTCTTC.

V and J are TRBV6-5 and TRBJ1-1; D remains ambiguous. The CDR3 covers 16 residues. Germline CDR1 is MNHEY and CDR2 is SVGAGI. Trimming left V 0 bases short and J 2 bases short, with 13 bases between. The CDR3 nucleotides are TGTGCCAGCAGTTACTCAGTTTCGGCTGCCAACACTGAAGCTTTCTTT. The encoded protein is CASSYSVSAANTEAFF.

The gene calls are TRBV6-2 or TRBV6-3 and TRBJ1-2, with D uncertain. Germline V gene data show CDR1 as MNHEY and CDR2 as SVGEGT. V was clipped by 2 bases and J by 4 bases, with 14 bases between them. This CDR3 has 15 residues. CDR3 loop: CASSYARILPYGYTF. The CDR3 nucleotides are TGTGCCAGCAGTTACGCCAGGATACTTCCCTATGGCTACACCTTC.

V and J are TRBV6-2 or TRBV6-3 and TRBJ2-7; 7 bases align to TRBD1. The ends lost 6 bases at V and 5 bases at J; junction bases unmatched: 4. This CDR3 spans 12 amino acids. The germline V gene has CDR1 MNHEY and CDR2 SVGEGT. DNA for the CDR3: TGTGCCAGCAGCGACAGGGTCCACGAGCAGTACTTC. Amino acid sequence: CASSDRVHEQYF.

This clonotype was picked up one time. CDR3 in DNA: TGTGCCAGTTCGTGGAAGGGGGCCGGAGGCATTCAGTACTTC. Protein sequence: CASSWKGAGGIQYF. This chain joins TRBV11-3 and TRBJ2-4; 7 bases are shared with TRBD1. This CDR3 region has 14 residues. Germline V CDR1 and CDR2: SGHNT, YENEEA. V was pared by 9 bases and J by 9 bases, with 14 bases of the junction left unmatched.

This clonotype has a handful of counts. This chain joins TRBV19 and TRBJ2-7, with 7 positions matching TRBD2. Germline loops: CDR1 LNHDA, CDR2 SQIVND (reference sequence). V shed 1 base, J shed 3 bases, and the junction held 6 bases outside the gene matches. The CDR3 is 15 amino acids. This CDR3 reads CASSIGGGSYYEQYF. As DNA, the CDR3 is TGTGCCAGTAGTATAGGCGGCGGGAGCTACTACGAGCAGTACTTC. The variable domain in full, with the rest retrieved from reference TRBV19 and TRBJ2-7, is DGGITQSPKYLFRKEGQNVTLSCEQNLNHDAMYWYRQDPGQGLRLIYYSQIVNDFQKGDIAEGYSVSREKKESFPLTVTSAQKNPTAFYLCASSIGGGSYYEQYFGPGTRLTVT.

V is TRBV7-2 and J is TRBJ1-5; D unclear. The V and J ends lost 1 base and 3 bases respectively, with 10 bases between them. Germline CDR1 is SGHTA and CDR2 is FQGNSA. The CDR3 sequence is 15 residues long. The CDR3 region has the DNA TGTGCCAGCAGCTTAGACTGGGTATTCAATCAGCCCCAGCATTTT. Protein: CASSLDWVFNQPQHF.

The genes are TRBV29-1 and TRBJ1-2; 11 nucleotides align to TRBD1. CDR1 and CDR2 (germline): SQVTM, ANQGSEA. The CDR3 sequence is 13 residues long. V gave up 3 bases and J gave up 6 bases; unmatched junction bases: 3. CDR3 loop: CSVDGQGANGYTF. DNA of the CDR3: TGCAGCGTTGACGGACAGGGGGCTAATGGCTACACCTTC.

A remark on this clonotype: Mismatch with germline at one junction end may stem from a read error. CDR3 DNA: TGTGCCAGCAGTTTACGAGGCGTTGAGAAGTTCTTC. Protein: CASSLRGVEKFF. The chain recombines TRBV12-3 or TRBV12-4 with TRBJ2-1; no clear D. This CDR3 comprises 12 residues.

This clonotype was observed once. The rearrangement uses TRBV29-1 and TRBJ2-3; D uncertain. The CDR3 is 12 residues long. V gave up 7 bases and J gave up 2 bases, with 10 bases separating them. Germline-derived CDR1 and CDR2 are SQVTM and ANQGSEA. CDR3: CSAADPTDTQYF. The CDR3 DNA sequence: TGCAGCGCAGCAGACCCCACAGATACGCAGTATTTT.

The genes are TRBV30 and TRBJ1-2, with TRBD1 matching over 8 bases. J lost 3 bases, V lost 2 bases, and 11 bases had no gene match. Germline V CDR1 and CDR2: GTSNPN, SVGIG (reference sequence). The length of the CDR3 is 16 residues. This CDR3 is CAWSIISTGVDYGYTF. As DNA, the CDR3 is TGTGCCTGGAGTATAATTTCGACAGGGGTTGACTATGGCTACACCTTC.

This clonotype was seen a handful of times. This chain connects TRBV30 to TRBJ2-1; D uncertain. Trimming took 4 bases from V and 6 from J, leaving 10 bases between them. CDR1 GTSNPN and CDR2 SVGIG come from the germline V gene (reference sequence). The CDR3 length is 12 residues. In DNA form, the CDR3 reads TGTGCCTGGACTGTGGGCGCCAATGAGCAGTTCTTC. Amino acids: CAWTVGANEQFF.

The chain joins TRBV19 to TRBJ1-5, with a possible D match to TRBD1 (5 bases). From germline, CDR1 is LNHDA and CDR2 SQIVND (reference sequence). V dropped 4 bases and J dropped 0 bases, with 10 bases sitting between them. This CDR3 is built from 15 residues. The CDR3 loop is CASSRDSYSNQPQHF. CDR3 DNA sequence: TGTGCCAGTAGTAGAGACAGTTATAGCAATCAGCCCCAGCATTTT.

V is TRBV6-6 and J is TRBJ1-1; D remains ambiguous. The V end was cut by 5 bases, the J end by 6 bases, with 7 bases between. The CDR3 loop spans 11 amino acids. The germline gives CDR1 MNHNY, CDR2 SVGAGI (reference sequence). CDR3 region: CASSREAEAFF. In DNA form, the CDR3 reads TGTGCCAGCAGTCGGGAGGCTGAAGCTTTCTTT.

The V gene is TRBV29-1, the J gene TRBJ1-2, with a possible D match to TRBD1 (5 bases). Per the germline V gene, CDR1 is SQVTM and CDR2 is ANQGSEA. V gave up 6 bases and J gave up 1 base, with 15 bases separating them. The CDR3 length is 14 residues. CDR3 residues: CSVLGTYNNYGYTF. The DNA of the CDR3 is TGCAGCGTCCTAGGGACGTACAATAACTATGGCTACACCTTC.

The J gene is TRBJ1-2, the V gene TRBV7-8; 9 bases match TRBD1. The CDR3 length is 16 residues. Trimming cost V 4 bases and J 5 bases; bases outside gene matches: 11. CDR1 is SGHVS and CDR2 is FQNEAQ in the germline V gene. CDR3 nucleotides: TGTGCCAGCAGCTCCTCCGACGCGGGACAGGGTTATGGCTACACCTTC. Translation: CASSSSDAGQGYGYTF.

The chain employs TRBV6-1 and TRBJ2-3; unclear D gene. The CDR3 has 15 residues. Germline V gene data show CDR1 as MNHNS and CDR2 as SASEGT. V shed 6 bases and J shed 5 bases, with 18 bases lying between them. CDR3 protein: CASRERAVPGDTQYF. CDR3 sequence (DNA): TGTGCCAGCAGGGAACGGGCGGTTCCCGGAGATACGCAGTATTTT.

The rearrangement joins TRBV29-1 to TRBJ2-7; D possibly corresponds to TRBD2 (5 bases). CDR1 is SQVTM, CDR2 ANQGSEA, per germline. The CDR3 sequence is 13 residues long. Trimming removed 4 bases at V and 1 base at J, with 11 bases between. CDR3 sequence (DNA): TGCAGCGTTGTGCCGGGAACTTCCTACGAGCAGTACTTC. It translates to CSVVPGTSYEQYF.

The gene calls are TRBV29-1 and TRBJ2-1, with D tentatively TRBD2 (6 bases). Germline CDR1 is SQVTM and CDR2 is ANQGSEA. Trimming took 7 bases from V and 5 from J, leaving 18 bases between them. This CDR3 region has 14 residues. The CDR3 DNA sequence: TGCAGCGCTCGGAACGGGACTCCGAACAATGAGCAGTTCTTC. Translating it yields CSARNGTPNNEQFF.

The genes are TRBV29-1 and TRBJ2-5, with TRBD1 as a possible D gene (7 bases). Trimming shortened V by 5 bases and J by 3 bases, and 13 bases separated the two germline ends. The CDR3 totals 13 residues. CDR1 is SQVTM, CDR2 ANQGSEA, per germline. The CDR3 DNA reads TGCAGCGTTCGCCCAGGGGGGAAAGAGACCCAGTACTTC. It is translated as CSVRPGGKETQYF.

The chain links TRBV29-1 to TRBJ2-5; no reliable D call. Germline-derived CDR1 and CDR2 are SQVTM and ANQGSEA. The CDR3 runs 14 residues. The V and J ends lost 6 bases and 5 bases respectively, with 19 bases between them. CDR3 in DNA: TGCAGCGTAACACCCCCAGACAAGTGGGAGACCCAGTACTTC. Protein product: CSVTPPDKWETQYF.

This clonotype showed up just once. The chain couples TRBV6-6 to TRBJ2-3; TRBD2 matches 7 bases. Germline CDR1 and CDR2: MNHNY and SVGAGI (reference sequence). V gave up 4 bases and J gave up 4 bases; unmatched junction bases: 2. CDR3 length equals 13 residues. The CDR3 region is CASSWGGPDTQYF. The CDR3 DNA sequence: TGTGCCAGCAGTTGGGGAGGGCCAGATACGCAGTATTTT.

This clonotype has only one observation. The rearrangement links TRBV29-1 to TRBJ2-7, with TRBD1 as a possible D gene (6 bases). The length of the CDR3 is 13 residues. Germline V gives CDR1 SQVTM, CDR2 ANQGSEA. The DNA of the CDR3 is TGCAGTGTGGCGTGGGACATCTCCTACGAGCAGTACTTC. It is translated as CSVAWDISYEQYF.